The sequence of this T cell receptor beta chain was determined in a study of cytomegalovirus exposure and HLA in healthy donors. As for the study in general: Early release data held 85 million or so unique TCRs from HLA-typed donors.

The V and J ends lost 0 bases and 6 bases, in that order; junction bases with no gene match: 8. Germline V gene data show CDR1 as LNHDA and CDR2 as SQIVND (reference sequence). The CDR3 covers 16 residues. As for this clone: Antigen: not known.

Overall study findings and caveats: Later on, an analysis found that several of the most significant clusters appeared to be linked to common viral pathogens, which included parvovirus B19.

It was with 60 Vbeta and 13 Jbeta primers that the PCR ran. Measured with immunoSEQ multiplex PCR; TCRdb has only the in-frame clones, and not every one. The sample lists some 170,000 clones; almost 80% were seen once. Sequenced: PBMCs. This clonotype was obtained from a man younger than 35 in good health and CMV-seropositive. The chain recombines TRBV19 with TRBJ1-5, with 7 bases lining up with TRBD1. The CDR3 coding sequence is TGTGCCAGTAGTATAGACCGACAGGGTGGGGGTCAGCCCCAGCATTTT. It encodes CASSIDRQGGGQPQHF.